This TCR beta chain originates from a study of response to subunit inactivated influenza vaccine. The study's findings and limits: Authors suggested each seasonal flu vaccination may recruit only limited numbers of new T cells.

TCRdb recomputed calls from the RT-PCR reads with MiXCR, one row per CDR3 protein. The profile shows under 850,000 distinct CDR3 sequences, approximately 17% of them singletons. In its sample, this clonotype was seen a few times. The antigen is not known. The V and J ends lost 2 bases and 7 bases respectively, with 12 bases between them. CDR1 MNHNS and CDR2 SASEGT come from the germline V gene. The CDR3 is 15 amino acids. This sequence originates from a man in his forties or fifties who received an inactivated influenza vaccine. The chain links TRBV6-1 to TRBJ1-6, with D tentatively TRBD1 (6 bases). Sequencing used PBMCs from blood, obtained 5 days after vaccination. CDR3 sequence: CASSESYRGNSPLHF. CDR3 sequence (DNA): TGTGCCAGCAGTGAATCGTATAGGGGGAATTCACCCCTCCACTTT.